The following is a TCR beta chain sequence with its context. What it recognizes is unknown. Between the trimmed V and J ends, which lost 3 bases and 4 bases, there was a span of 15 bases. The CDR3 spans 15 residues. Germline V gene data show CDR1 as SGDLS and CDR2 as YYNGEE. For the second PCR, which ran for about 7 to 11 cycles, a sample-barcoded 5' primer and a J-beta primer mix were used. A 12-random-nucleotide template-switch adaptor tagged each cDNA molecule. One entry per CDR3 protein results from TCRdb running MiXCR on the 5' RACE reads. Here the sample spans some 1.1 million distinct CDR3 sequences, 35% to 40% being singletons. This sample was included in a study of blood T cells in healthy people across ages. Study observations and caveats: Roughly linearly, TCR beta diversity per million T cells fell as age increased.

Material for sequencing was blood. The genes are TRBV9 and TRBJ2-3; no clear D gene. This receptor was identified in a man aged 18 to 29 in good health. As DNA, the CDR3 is TGTGCCAGCAGCGACCGGGCCGATGGTTCAGATACGCAGTATTTT. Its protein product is CASSDRADGSDTQYF.